These 20 T cell receptor beta chains were all obtained from the same sample, sequenced in a study of cytomegalovirus exposure and HLA in healthy donors. Profiling relied on immunoSEQ multiplex PCR, and the TCRdb table lists in-frame clones only, not all of them. The repertoire includes 200,000 or so clones, roughly 80% of them detected once, and over 5.5% sits in the top ten. Sequencing used PBMCs. The receptor set was obtained from a young man in good health and CMV-seropositive.

The table lists this clone with a few counts. The chain combines TRBV21-1 with TRBJ2-2; TRBD1 is taken as the D call from the table, unchecked against the DNA. TRBV21-1 is a pseudogene. CDR3 size: 16 residues. The CDR3 loop reads CASSKVEHPNTGELFF. CDR3 in DNA: TGTGCCAGCAGCAAAGTTGAACACCCGAACACCGGGGAGCTGTTTTTT.

The J gene is TRBJ2-3, the V gene TRBV9, with 8 bases lining up with TRBD2. Germline-derived CDR1 and CDR2 are SGDLS and YYNGEE. There are 19 residues in the CDR3. V lost 3 bases and J lost 4; bases outside the gene matches: 19. The CDR3 reads CASSARARLAPGAPDTQYF. As DNA, the CDR3 is TGTGCCAGCAGCGCCCGGGCCAGACTAGCGCCGGGGGCGCCAGATACGCAGTATTTT.

This sequence joins TRBV6-5 and TRBJ2-7, with TRBD1 matching over 8 bases. This CDR3 is built from 15 residues. Germline values: CDR1 MNHEY, CDR2 SVGAGI. Unmatched junction bases numbered 6, after V lost 5 bases and J lost 0 bases. As DNA, the CDR3 is TGTGCCAGCAGTACCGGGACAGGAGTCTCCTACGAGCAGTACTTC. The encoded protein is CASSTGTGVSYEQYF.

V gene TRBV28 combines with J gene TRBJ1-1; D is possibly TRBD1 (6 bases). V lost 5 bases, J lost 0 bases, and 16 bases lay in between. This CDR3 region has 16 residues. Per germline, CDR1 MDHEN and CDR2 SYDVKM. The chain's CDR3 is CASSPDRQELNTEAFF. The CDR3 DNA reads as TGTGCCAGCAGTCCAGACCGACAGGAGTTGAACACTGAAGCTTTCTTT.

The chain carries TRBV28 and TRBJ2-3, with 12 bases identical to TRBD2. The V gene end was trimmed by 5 bases and the J gene end by 2 bases; junction bases not matched to a gene: 8. The germline V gene has CDR1 MDHEN and CDR2 SYDVKM. The CDR3 is 17 amino acids. CDR3 sequence reads: CASSGPGLAGHTDTQYF. The CDR3 DNA reads TGTGCCAGCAGTGGCCCTGGACTAGCGGGACACACAGATACGCAGTATTTT.

The rearrangement links TRBV10-3 to TRBJ2-2, with TRBD2 matching 13 bases. Germline V gene lookup returns CDR1 ENHRY and CDR2 SYGVKD. J was trimmed by 4 bases and V by 4 bases; bases with no gene match: 0. The CDR3 length is 15 residues. The CDR3 region is CAISGTSGSTGELFF. In DNA, the CDR3 is TGTGCCATCAGTGGGACTAGCGGGAGCACCGGGGAGCTGTTTTTT.

The V and J genes are TRBV6-5 and TRBJ2-2; TRBD2 aligns across 7 bases. The CDR3 is 15 residues long. Germline values: CDR1 MNHEY, CDR2 SVGAGI. After removal of 2 bases from V and 0 bases from J, the junction contained 0 bases not matched to a gene. The CDR3 nucleotides are TGTGCCAGCAGTTACGGGAGGGCGAACACCGGGGAGCTGTTTTTT. Its protein is CASSYGRANTGELFF.

This chain connects TRBV30 to TRBJ2-3; D is perhaps TRBD2 (6 bases). The germline CDR1 and CDR2 sequences are GTSNPN and SVGIG (reference sequence). The CDR3 is 14 amino acids. V dropped 3 bases and J dropped 4 bases, with 14 bases sitting between them. DNA of the CDR3: TGTGCCTGGAGGGTGGGCGGGAACTCAGATACGCAGTATTTT. Amino acid sequence: CAWRVGGNSDTQYF.

This clone was seen a few times. DNA of the CDR3: TGTGCCAGCAGTTCGGGACAGGGCATTTCTGGTGAAGCTTTCTTT. Amino acid sequence: CASSSGQGISGEAFF. The V call is TRBV28, the J call TRBJ1-1; 9 bases agree with TRBD1. Losses at the gene ends were 4 bases for V and 7 bases for J; bases not matched to a gene: 10. In germline, CDR1 is MDHEN, CDR2 SYDVKM. The CDR3 spans 15 residues.

In this sample, this clone turned up once. The genes are TRBV4-2 and TRBJ2-1; 10 bases are a match to TRBD1. Germline V gene lookup returns CDR1 LGHNA and CDR2 YNFKEQ. Trimming took 1 base from V and 4 from J; bases not matched to a gene: 7. This CDR3 contains 17 residues. The CDR3, as DNA: TGTGCCAGCAGCCAAGTGGGGGGACAGGGGCGATACAATGAGCAGTTCTTC. Translation: CASSQVGGQGRYNEQFF.

Only a few counts were recorded for this clone. The chain carries TRBV30 and TRBJ2-7; no clear D. V dropped 0 bases and J dropped 1 base, with 10 bases sitting between them. Germline CDR1 GTSNPN, CDR2 SVGIG (reference sequence). The CDR3 length is 14 residues. The DNA for the CDR3 is TGTGCCTGGAGTGTCAACCACATTTCCTACGAGCAGTACTTC. It encodes CAWSVNHISYEQYF.

The chain has TRBV15 and TRBJ2-5; TRBD1 aligns across 7 bases. The CDR3 has 13 residues. The germline V gene has CDR1 LNHNV and CDR2 YYDKDF (reference sequence). V lost 7 bases to trimming and J lost 5 bases; unmatched junction nucleotides: 7. CDR3 nucleotides: TGTGCCACCATTCAGGGGGTCAGGGAGACCCAGTACTTC. This sequence encodes CATIQGVRETQYF.

This clone was counted a few times. The chain has TRBV5-1 and TRBJ2-7, with D tentatively TRBD2 (5 bases). Deletions cut 2 bases from V and 3 bases from J, with 9 bases between. The CDR3 is made up of 13 amino acids. Germline CDR1 is SGHRS and CDR2 is YFSETQ. CDR3 nucleotides: TGCGCCAGCAGCTTTGGAGGATTCTACGAGCAGTACTTC. Its translation is CASSFGGFYEQYF.

This clone was seen only once. The DNA for the CDR3 is TGTGCCAGCAGCCACCGGGCAGGGGTCGGGGAGACCCAGTACTTC. Protein sequence: CASSHRAGVGETQYF. The chain couples TRBV9 to TRBJ2-5; perhaps TRBD1 as D (6 bases). The CDR3 spans 15 residues. Germline V gene sequence: CDR1 SGDLS, CDR2 YYNGEE. Trimming removed 4 bases at V and 5 bases at J, with 18 bases between.

The genes are TRBV28 and TRBJ2-7, with a tentative D call TRBD2 (6 bases). The CDR3 is made up of 17 amino acids. The V gene lost 3 bases and the J gene lost 3 bases, with 21 bases spanning the gap. CDR1 and CDR2 from the germline V gene are MDHEN and SYDVKM. Here the CDR3 reads CASSLAGSGYSNYEQYF. As DNA, the CDR3 is TGTGCCAGCAGTTTGGCGGGTAGCGGATATTCAAACTACGAGCAGTACTTC.

The chain combines TRBV28 with TRBJ1-5, with 10 bases fitting TRBD1. The J segment lost 5 bases and the V segment lost 7 bases, leaving 8 bases of the junction unmatched. CDR1 is MDHEN and CDR2 is SYDVKM in the germline V gene. The CDR3 is 15 residues long. CDR3 loop: CASIFSGTGDQPQHF. CDR3 nucleotides: TGTGCCAGCATATTCAGCGGGACAGGGGATCAGCCCCAGCATTTT.

The chain employs TRBV29-1 and TRBJ1-2; D may be TRBD1 (6 bases). Germline lookup yields CDR1 SQVTM and CDR2 ANQGSEA. The CDR3 has 12 residues. V dropped 3 bases and J dropped 5 bases, with 10 bases sitting between them. The CDR3 nucleotides read TGCAGCGTTGACCTGGGGGCTTATGGCTACACCTTC. This encodes CSVDLGAYGYTF. Looking up the rest from reference TRBV29-1 and TRBJ1-2 gives the full variable domain: SAVISQKPSRDICQRGTSLTIQCQVDSQVTMMFWYRQQPGQSLTLIATANQGSEATYESGFVIDKFPISRPNLTFSTLTVSNMSPEDSSIYLCSVDLGAYGYTFGSGTRLTVV.

This chain connects TRBV27 to TRBJ2-7; 13 positions agree with TRBD2. This CDR3 contains 14 residues. The ends lost 5 bases at V and 8 bases at J; junction bases unmatched: 6. Germline V gene data show CDR1 as MNHEY and CDR2 as SMNVEV (reference sequence). The CDR3 spells CASSLTGLAGQQYF. CDR3 nucleotide sequence: TGTGCCAGCAGTCTCACGGGACTAGCGGGGCAGCAGTACTTC.

The chain joins TRBV6-5 to TRBJ2-7; TRBD1 matches 8 bases. Germline lookup yields CDR1 MNHEY and CDR2 SVGAGI. The CDR3 contains 13 residues. V was clipped by 7 bases and J by 5 bases; unmatched bases: 7. The CDR3 coding sequence is TGTGCCAGCACCAAGCCAGGGGGCCACGAGCAGTACTTC. The encoded protein is CASTKPGGHEQYF.

The rearrangement links TRBV29-1 to TRBJ2-1; D is possibly TRBD2 (5 bases). Germline V CDR1 and CDR2: SQVTM, ANQGSEA. This CDR3 spans 13 amino acids. Trimming removed 4 bases from V and 9 bases from J, with 16 bases in between. CDR3 nucleotide sequence: TGCAGCGTTGGCGACGGGGTCGGACCTGAGCAGTTCTTC. It encodes CSVGDGVGPEQFF.